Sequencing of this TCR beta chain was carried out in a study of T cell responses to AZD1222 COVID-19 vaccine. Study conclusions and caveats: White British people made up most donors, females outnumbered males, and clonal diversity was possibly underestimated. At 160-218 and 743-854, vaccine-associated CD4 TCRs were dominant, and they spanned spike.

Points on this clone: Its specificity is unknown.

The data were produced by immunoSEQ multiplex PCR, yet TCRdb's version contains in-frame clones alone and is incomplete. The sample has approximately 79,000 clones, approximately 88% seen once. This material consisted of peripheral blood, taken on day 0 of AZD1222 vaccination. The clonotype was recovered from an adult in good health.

This chain's CDR3 is CASSRGQGAIYGYTF. The CDR3 nucleotides read TGTGCCAGTAGTAGGGGACAGGGGGCGATCTATGGCTACACCTTC. The genes are TRBV19 and TRBJ1-2, with 12 bases that match TRBD1. J was trimmed by 4 bases and V by 4 bases; bases with no gene match: 4. Germline assignment: CDR1 LNHDA and CDR2 SQIVND (reference sequence). This CDR3 is 15 amino acids long.